This TCR beta chain derives from a study of cytomegalovirus exposure and HLA in healthy donors. Notes on the study in general: Reports showed the classifier diagnosing cytomegalovirus status with high specificity and sensitivity.

As regards this clone: Its antigen is still unknown.

PCR was performed using 60 Vbeta and 13 Jbeta primers. The data were produced by immunoSEQ multiplex PCR, yet TCRdb's version contains in-frame clones alone and is incomplete. The sample records around 210,000 clones, 75% to 90% being singletons. Sequenced input: PBMCs. The sequence was collected from a woman in her forties in good health and CMV-seronegative.

CDR3 sequence (DNA): TGTGCCAGCAGAACCGAATTCGGGACTACACAAGAGACCCAGTACTTC. It translates to CASRTEFGTTQETQYF. The chain uses TRBV28 and TRBJ2-5, with 7 bases matching TRBD2. The CDR3 runs 16 residues. CDR1 MDHEN and CDR2 SYDVKM come from the germline V gene. The junction had 12 bases not matched to a gene; V was cut back by 6 bases and J by 2 bases. The complete variable domain, with remaining parts taken from reference TRBV28 and TRBJ2-5, reads DVKVTQSSRYLVKRTGEKVFLECVQDMDHENMFWYRQDPGLGLRLIYFSYDVKMKEKGDIPEGYSVSREKKERFSLILESASTNQTSMYLCASRTEFGTTQETQYFGPGTRLLVL.